These 18 T cell receptor beta chains were sequenced from one sample in a study of cytomegalovirus exposure and HLA in healthy donors. PCR employed 60 Vbeta and 13 Jbeta primers. TCRdb keeps only in-frame clones here, not all; method: immunoSEQ multiplex PCR. The sample shows about 140,000 clones, 65% to 80% of them seen only once. What was sequenced was PBMCs. The receptor set was obtained from a male donor in good health and CMV-seropositive.

The J gene is TRBJ1-3, the V gene TRBV7-9, with D possibly matching TRBD1 (6 bases). Germline values: CDR1 SEHNR, CDR2 FQNEAQ (reference sequence). V was trimmed by 6 bases and J by 4 bases, leaving 16 bases between them. The CDR3 is 15 amino acids. DNA for the CDR3: TGTGCCAGCAGAACTATTGGGACATTCGGAAACACCATATATTTT. Its translation: CASRTIGTFGNTIYF.

This chain connects TRBV5-4 to TRBJ1-6; perhaps TRBD1 as D (5 bases). There are 13 residues in the CDR3. The V end was cut by 4 bases, the J end by 10 bases, with 12 bases between. The germline V gene encodes CDR1 SGHNT and CDR2 YYREEE (reference sequence). The CDR3 here is CASSAGGKSPLHF. CDR3 sequence (DNA): TGTGCCAGCAGCGCGGGGGGGAAGTCACCCCTCCACTTT. Together with reference TRBV5-4 and TRBJ1-6, the CDR3 gives the full variable domain: ETGVTQSPTHLIKTRGQQVTLRCSSQSGHNTVSWYQQALGQGPQFIFQYYREEENGRGNFPPRFSGLQFPNYSSELNVNALELDDSALYLCASSAGGKSPLHFGNGTRLTVT.

V is TRBV4-2 and J is TRBJ1-1; no definite D call. This CDR3 has 15 residues. Trimming took off 4 bases at V and 1 base at J, with 13 bases between the two ends. The germline V gene has CDR1 LGHNA and CDR2 YNFKEQ. The CDR3 region is CASSPSGPWNTEAFF. In DNA form, the CDR3 reads TGTGCCAGCAGCCCCTCGGGTCCTTGGAACACTGAAGCTTTCTTT.

The chain links TRBV28 to TRBJ2-7; possibly TRBD1 for D (5 bases). CDR1 and CDR2 (germline): MDHEN, SYDVKM. Trimming cost V 3 bases and J 2 bases, with 11 bases left between them. The CDR3 contains 14 residues. The CDR3 sequence: CASSFLGVPYEQYF. In DNA form, the CDR3 reads TGTGCCAGCAGTTTCTTAGGGGTCCCCTACGAGCAGTACTTC. Full variable domain (outside the CDR3, taken from reference TRBV28 and TRBJ2-7): DVKVTQSSRYLVKRTGEKVFLECVQDMDHENMFWYRQDPGLGLRLIYFSYDVKMKEKGDIPEGYSVSREKKERFSLILESASTNQTSMYLCASSFLGVPYEQYFGPGTRLTVT.

The chain links TRBV7-6 to TRBJ2-7; D may be TRBD2 (6 bases). Deletions cut 0 bases from V and 0 bases from J, with 9 bases between. CDR1 and CDR2 (germline): SGHVS, FNYEAQ. The CDR3 runs 15 residues. In DNA form, the CDR3 reads TGTGCCAGCAGCTTAGCTGGGGACTCCTCCTACGAGCAGTACTTC. This gives the protein CASSLAGDSSYEQYF.

The chain links TRBV21-1 to TRBJ2-3; the D call in the table, TRBD2, was not verified against the DNA. TRBV21-1 is deemed a pseudogene. CDR3 size: 19 residues. CDR3: CASSKAEREIGGGFGTQYF. CDR3 DNA: TGTGCCAGCAGCAAAGCGGAGCGGGAGATAGGGGGTGGGTTTGGTACGCAGTATTTT.

The chain combines TRBV7-9 with TRBJ1-1; TRBD1 is a possible D gene (5 bases). The CDR3 has 15 residues. From germline, CDR1 is SEHNR and CDR2 FQNEAQ (reference sequence). Trimming removed 5 bases at V and 3 bases at J, with 16 bases between. CDR3 coding DNA: TGTGCCAGCAGCCCCAAATTCGGGGGGGACACTGAAGCTTTCTTT. Amino acids: CASSPKFGGDTEAFF.

This chain links TRBV11-1 with TRBJ2-3, with 9 bases aligning to TRBD1. CDR3 length: 15 residues. J gave up 6 bases and V 3 bases, and 7 bases lay outside the gene matches. CDR1 SGHAT and CDR2 FQDESV come from the germline V gene (reference sequence). The CDR3 DNA is TGTGCCAGCAGCTTTGGACAGGGGTCTAGGGATACGCAGTATTTT. It codes for CASSFGQGSRDTQYF.

The count of this clone is one. A junction boundary mismatches the germline segment, possibly from a read error. CDR3 amino acids: CATSGEIWTSGSERYNEQFF. The CDR3 DNA is TGTGCCACCAGCGGAGAAATTTGGACTAGCGGGAGCGAAAGATACAATGAGCAGTTCTTC. The rearrangement links TRBV15 to TRBJ2-1, with 13 bases that match TRBD2. In germline, CDR1 is LNHNV, CDR2 YYDKDF (reference sequence). This CDR3 region has 20 residues.

This clone was seen only a few times. This rearrangement joins TRBV7-9 to TRBJ2-5, with no clear D. CDR1 is SEHNR, CDR2 FQNEAQ, per germline (reference sequence). Trimming removed 0 bases from V and 2 bases from J, with 7 bases in between. The CDR3 sequence is 14 residues long. The CDR3: CASSLAGLQETQYF. The CDR3 DNA is TGTGCCAGCAGCTTAGCTGGCTTGCAAGAGACCCAGTACTTC. The variable domain in full, with the rest retrieved from reference TRBV7-9 and TRBJ2-5, is DTGVSQNPRHKITKRGQNVTFRCDPISEHNRLYWYRQTLGQGPEFLTYFQNEAQLEKSRLLSDRFSAERPKGSFSTLEIQRTEQGDSAMYLCASSLAGLQETQYFGPGTRLLVL.

The V call is TRBV30, the J call TRBJ2-5; 9 bases are a match to TRBD2. Trimming cost V 1 base and J 4 bases; bases outside gene matches: 1. This CDR3 has 13 amino acids. Per germline, CDR1 GTSNPN and CDR2 SVGIG (reference sequence). As DNA, the CDR3 is TGTGCCTGGAGTGCTAGCGGGATAGAGACCCAGTACTTC. Residues: CAWSASGIETQYF.

This clone was found once. The chain is built from TRBV7-8 and TRBJ2-7; D unresolved. Between the trimmed V and J ends, which lost 5 bases and 5 bases, there was a span of 13 bases. Germline V gives CDR1 SGHVS, CDR2 FQNEAQ. The CDR3 is 13 residues long. In nucleotides, the CDR3 is TGTGCCAGCAGCCTAGGGTCTGAGGACGAGCAGTACTTC. This translates into CASSLGSEDEQYF.

For this clone: Other DNA variants within this sample encode the same CDR3. The chain joins TRBV5-4 to TRBJ2-5, with no clear D. The germline V gene encodes CDR1 SGHNT and CDR2 YYREEE (reference sequence). The length of the CDR3 is 11 residues. Trimming cost V 4 bases and J 4 bases, with 5 bases left between them. The CDR3 loop is CASSVSETQYF. CDR3 in DNA: TGTGCCAGCAGCGTATCAGAGACCCAGTACTTC. The full variable domain, in which reference TRBV5-4 and TRBJ2-5 provide the parts outside the CDR3, is ETGVTQSPTHLIKTRGQQVTLRCSSQSGHNTVSWYQQALGQGPQFIFQYYREEENGRGNFPPRFSGLQFPNYSSELNVNALELDDSALYLCASSVSETQYFGPGTRLLVL.

V and J are TRBV5-1 and TRBJ2-1, with TRBD2 matching 12 bases. From germline, CDR1 is SGHRS and CDR2 YFSETQ. This CDR3 region has 15 residues. V dropped 3 bases and J dropped 9; count of bases not matched to a gene: 7. The CDR3 DNA sequence: TGCGCCAGCAGCTCACCTAGCGGGGGGGCCGGTGAGCAGTTCTTC. Amino acid sequence: CASSSPSGGAGEQFF.

The V call is TRBV6-1, the J call TRBJ1-2; 8 bases agree with TRBD1. In germline, CDR1 is MNHNS, CDR2 SASEGT. The CDR3 runs 13 residues. V lost 4 bases, J lost 4 bases, and 2 bases stayed unmatched. Written as DNA, the CDR3 is TGTGCCAGCAGTGCAGGACAGGGCTATGGCTACACCTTC. This encodes CASSAGQGYGYTF.

This chain uses TRBV11-1 with TRBJ2-1; D may be TRBD2 (5 bases). Trimming shortened V by 0 bases and J by 10 bases, and 13 bases separated the two germline ends. The CDR3 totals 14 residues. Germline lookup yields CDR1 SGHAT and CDR2 FQDESV (reference sequence). The CDR3 sequence: CASSLAEGAEEQFF. The DNA of the CDR3 is TGTGCCAGCAGCTTAGCAGAGGGAGCAGAGGAGCAGTTCTTC.

V and J are TRBV6-5 and TRBJ2-7, with D perhaps matching TRBD2 (6 bases). V gave up 2 bases and J gave up 2 bases, with 10 bases separating them. Germline loops: CDR1 MNHEY, CDR2 SVGAGI. This CDR3 has 14 residues. In DNA form, the CDR3 reads TGTGCCAGCAGTTACGGGCGGGGAGCCTACGAGCAGTACTTC. Protein product: CASSYGRGAYEQYF.

The chain has TRBV28 and TRBJ2-7, with D possibly matching TRBD2 (5 bases). This CDR3 region has 12 residues. Trimming pared 2 bases from V and 9 bases from J, leaving 11 bases between. Germline V lookup: CDR1 MDHEN, CDR2 SYDVKM. The CDR3 bases are TGTGCCAGCAGTTTAGAGGGCCAGTGGCAGTACTTC. It translates to CASSLEGQWQYF.